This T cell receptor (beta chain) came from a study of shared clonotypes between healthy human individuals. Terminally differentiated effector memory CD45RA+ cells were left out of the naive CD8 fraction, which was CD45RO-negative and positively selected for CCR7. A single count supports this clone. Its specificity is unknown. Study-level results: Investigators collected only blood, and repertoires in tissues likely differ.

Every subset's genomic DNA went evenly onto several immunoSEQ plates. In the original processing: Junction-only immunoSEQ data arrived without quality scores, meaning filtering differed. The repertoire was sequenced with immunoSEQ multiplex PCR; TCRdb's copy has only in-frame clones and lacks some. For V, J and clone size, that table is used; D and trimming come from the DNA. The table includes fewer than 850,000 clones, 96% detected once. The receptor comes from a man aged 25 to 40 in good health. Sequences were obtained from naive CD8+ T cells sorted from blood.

CDR3 residues: CASSGSGQYNEQFF. CDR3 sequence (DNA): TGCGCCAGCAGTGGATCTGGACAGTACAATGAGCAGTTCTTC. V and J are TRBV10-2 and TRBJ2-1; maybe TRBD1 (6 bases). The CDR3 loop spans 14 amino acids. The V gene's germline CDR1 is WSHSY and CDR2 SAAADI. The V and J ends lost 4 bases and 4 bases respectively, with 11 bases between them.